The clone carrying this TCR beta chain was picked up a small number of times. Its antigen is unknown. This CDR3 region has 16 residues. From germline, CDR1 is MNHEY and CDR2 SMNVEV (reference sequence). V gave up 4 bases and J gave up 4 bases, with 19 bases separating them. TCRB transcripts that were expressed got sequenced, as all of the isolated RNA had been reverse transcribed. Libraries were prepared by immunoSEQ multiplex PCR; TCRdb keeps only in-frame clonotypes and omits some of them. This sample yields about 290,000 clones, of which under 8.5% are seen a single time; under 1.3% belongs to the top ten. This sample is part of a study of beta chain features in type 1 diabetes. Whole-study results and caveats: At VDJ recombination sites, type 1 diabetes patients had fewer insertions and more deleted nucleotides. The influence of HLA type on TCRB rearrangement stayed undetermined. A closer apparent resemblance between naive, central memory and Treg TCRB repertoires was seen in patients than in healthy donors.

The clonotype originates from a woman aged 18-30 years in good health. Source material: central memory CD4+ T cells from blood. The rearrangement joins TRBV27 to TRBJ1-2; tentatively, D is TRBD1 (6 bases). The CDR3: CASSSYRGALAYGYTF. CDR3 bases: TGTGCCAGCAGTTCCTACCGGGGGGCTTTGGCCTATGGCTACACCTTC.